The 13 T cell receptor beta chains reported below all come from one sample, sequenced in a study of T cell repertoires in cytomegalovirus infection. TCRdb analysed the reads with MiXCR anew, one entry per CDR3 protein. The repertoire consists of approximately 910,000 distinct CDR3 sequences, with around 32% occurring once and the leading ten covering more than 13%. The antigens for these receptors are not known. The sequences come from cultured CD8+ T cells from PBMCs, collected from culture after CMV antigen stimulation. These TCRs come from a human donor in good health (CMV status not recorded). Some clones in this sample may be carry-over from other donors' samples.

This clonotype was picked up a small number of times. The chain recombines TRBV7-2 with TRBJ1-1; D may be TRBD1 (5 bases). This CDR3 spans 17 amino acids. Trimming removed 2 bases from V and 4 bases from J, with 20 bases in between. In germline, CDR1 is SGHTA, CDR2 FQGNSA. The CDR3 reads CASSLSGNRQFSTEAFF. The CDR3 DNA follows: TGTGCCAGCAGCTTAAGCGGGAACAGGCAGTTTAGCACTGAAGCTTTCTTT.

The chain links TRBV6-5 to TRBJ2-7; no clear D. The germline V gene encodes CDR1 MNHEY and CDR2 SVGAGI. The ends were cut back, 2 bases at V and 2 bases at J, with 10 bases in the middle. The CDR3 totals 14 residues. In DNA form, the CDR3 reads TGTGCCAGCAGTTACACTTCGCCCCCCTACGAGCAGTACTTC. Protein sequence: CASSYTSPPYEQYF.

The chain links TRBV12-3 or TRBV12-4 to TRBJ2-7; TRBD1 matches 9 bases. J lost 4 bases, V lost 2 bases, and 6 bases had no gene match. The CDR3 extends over 15 amino acids. The CDR3 sequence is CASSLIVTGGYEQYV. CDR3 nucleotides: TGTGCCAGCAGTTTAATTGTGACAGGGGGTTACGAGCAGTACGTC.

This chain connects TRBV5-5 to TRBJ1-1; D not resolved. The germline CDR1 and CDR2 sequences are SGHKS and YYEKEE (reference sequence). The CDR3 is made up of 14 amino acids. V lost 3 bases and J lost 3, with 12 bases in between. CDR3 amino acids: CASSWPDGDTEAFF. CDR3 DNA sequence: TGTGCCAGCAGCTGGCCCGACGGGGACACTGAAGCTTTCTTT. Combining the CDR3 with reference TRBV5-5 and TRBJ1-1 gives the whole variable domain DAGVTQSPTHLIKTRGQQVTLRCSPISGHKSVSWYQQVLGQGPQFIFQYYEKEERGRGNFPDRFSARQFPNYSSELNVNALLLGDSALYLCASSWPDGDTEAFFGQGTRLTVV.

This sequence joins TRBV12-3 or TRBV12-4 and TRBJ1-4; D is possibly TRBD1 (5 bases). The CDR3 covers 15 residues. V gave up 2 bases and J gave up 5 bases, with 12 bases separating them. This chain's CDR3 is CASSLLGEMNEKLFF. CDR3 nucleotides: TGTGCCAGCAGTTTATTAGGGGAAATGAATGAAAAACTGTTTTTT.

The V call is TRBV2, the J call TRBJ2-7, with 12 positions matching TRBD2. This CDR3 has 18 amino acids. V trimming: 3 bases; J trimming: 1 base; junction bases outside the gene matches: 10. CDR1 and CDR2 (germline): SNHLY, FYNNEI. CDR3 coding DNA: TGTGCCAGCAGTGAGACCCCCTCTAGCGGGGGGGATTCCTACGAGCAGTACGTC. It is translated as CASSETPSSGGDSYEQYV.

This clonotype has just a few counts. V and J are TRBV27 and TRBJ2-5; 9 nucleotides line up with TRBD1. Germline assignment: CDR1 MNHEY and CDR2 SMNVEV (reference sequence). The CDR3 runs to 14 residues. Losses at the gene ends were 6 bases for V and 5 bases for J; bases not matched to a gene: 7. CDR3 protein: CASRARQGDETQYF. CDR3 nucleotide sequence: TGTGCCAGCAGAGCCAGACAGGGGGATGAGACCCAGTACTTC.

This clonotype was recorded at least ten times. The chain couples TRBV7-6 to TRBJ2-5; D is possibly TRBD1 (5 bases). Trimming took 1 base from V and 0 from J, leaving 9 bases between them. CDR3 size: 15 residues. CDR1 and CDR2 from the germline V gene are SGHVS and FNYEAQ. CDR3 in amino acids: CASSLGGGHQETQYF. The CDR3 DNA reads as TGTGCCAGCAGCTTAGGGGGCGGTCACCAAGAGACCCAGTACTTC.

V is TRBV29-1 and J is TRBJ2-2, with 8 positions matching TRBD1. The CDR3 runs 17 residues. Germline CDR1 reads SQVTM; CDR2 reads ANQGSEA. After removal of 1 base from V and 4 bases from J, the junction contained 11 bases not matched to a gene. The CDR3 spells CSVEASLQGVSTGELFF. Written as DNA, the CDR3 is TGCAGCGTTGAAGCAAGCTTACAGGGGGTTAGCACCGGGGAGCTGTTTTTT.

This clonotype was picked up one time. The chain couples TRBV12-3 or TRBV12-4 to TRBJ2-7, with 7 bases aligning to TRBD1. V lost 4 bases to trimming and J lost 0 bases; unmatched junction nucleotides: 9. The CDR3 runs 16 residues. For the CDR3, the DNA is TGTGCCAGCAGTTCCTCACAGGGGCCCCTCTCCTACGAGCAGTACTTC. It specifies CASSSSQGPLSYEQYF.

A remark on this clonotype: One end of the junction is discordant with germline, which a read error may explain. The chain combines TRBV4-1 with TRBJ2-3, with 10 bases lining up with TRBD2. The germline gives CDR1 MGHRA, CDR2 YSYEKL. The CDR3 spans 18 residues. The CDR3 loop reads CAISKMGPTSGETDTQYF. In DNA form, the CDR3 reads TGCGCCATCAGCAAGATGGGCCCAACTAGCGGGGAGACAGATACGCAGTATTTT.

This chain connects TRBV10-2 to TRBJ1-2; no clear D gene. CDR3 size: 12 residues. From germline, CDR1 is WSHSY and CDR2 SAAADI. The V gene lost 3 bases and the J gene lost 4 bases, with 6 bases spanning the gap. The CDR3: CASSDKFYGYTF. Written as DNA, the CDR3 is TGCGCCAGCAGTGACAAGTTCTATGGCTACACCTTC.

The rearrangement uses TRBV12-3 or TRBV12-4 and TRBJ2-3, with D perhaps given as TRBD1 or TRBD2 (5 bases each). V shed 2 bases and J shed 7 bases, with 10 bases lying between them. The CDR3 runs 13 residues. The CDR3 region has the DNA TGTGCCAGCAGTTTACAGGGAGAAAATACGCAGTATTTT. It yields the protein CASSLQGENTQYF.